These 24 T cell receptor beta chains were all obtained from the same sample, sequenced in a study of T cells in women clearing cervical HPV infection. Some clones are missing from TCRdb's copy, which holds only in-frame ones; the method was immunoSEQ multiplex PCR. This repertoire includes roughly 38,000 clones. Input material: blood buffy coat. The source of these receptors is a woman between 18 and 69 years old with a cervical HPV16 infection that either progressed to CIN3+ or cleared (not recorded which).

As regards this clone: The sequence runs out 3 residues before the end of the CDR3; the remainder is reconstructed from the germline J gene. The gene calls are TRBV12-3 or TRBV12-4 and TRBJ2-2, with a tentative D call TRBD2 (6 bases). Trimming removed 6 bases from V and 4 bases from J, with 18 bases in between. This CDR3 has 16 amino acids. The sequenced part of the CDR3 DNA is TGTGCCAGCAGCTCGGGGACTGCCACGGGCACCGGGGAG. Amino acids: CASSSGTATGTGE. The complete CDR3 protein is CASSSGTATGTGELFF.

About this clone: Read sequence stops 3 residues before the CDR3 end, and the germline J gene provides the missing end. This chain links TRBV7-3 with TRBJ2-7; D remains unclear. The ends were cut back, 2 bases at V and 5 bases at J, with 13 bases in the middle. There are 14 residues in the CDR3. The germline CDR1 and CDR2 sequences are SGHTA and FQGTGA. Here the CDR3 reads CASSLRLRSDEQYF. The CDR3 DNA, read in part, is TGTGCCAGCAGCTTACGGCTGAGGAGCGACGAG.

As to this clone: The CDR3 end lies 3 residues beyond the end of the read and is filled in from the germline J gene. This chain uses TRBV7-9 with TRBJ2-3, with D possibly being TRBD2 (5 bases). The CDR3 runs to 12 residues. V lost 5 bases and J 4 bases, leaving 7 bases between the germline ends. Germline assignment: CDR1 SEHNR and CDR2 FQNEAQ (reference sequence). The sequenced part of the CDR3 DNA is TGTGCCAGCAGCCCAGCGGCAGATACG. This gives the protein CASSPAADT. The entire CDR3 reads CASSPAADTQYF.

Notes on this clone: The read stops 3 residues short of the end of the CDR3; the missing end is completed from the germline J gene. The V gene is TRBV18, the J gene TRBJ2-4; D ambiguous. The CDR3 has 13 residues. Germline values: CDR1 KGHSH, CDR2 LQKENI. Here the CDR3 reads CASSQDRNYGQYF. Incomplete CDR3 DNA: TGTGCCAGCTCCCAAGACCGTAACTATGGT.

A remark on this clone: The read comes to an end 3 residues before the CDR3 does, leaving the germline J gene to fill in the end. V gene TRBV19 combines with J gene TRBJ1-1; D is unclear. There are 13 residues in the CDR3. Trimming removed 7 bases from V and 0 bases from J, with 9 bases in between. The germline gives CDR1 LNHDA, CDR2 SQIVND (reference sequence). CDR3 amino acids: CASTRTMNTEAFF. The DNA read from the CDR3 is TGTGCCAGTACCCGGACTATGAACACTGAA.

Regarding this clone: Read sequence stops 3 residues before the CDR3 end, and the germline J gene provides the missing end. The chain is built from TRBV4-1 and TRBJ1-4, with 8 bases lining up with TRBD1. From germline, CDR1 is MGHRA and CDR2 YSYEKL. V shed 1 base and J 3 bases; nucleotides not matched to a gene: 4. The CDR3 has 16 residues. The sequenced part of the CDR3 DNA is TGCGCCAGCAGCCAAGGTCAGGGGGCTTCTAATGAAAAA. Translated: CASSQGQGASNEK. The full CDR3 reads CASSQGQGASNEKLFF.

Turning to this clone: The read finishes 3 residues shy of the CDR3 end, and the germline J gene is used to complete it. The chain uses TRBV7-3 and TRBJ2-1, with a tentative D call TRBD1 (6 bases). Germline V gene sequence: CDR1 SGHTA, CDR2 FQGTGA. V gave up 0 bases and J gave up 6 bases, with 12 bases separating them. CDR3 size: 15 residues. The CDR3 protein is CASSLTSGEVNEQFF. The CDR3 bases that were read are TGTGCCAGCAGCTTAACCTCAGGGGAAGTCAATGAG.

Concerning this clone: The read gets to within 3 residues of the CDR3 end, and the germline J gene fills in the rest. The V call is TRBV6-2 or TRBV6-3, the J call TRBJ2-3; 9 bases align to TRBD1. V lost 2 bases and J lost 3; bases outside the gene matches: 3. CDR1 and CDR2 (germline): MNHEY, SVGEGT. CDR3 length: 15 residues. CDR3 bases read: TGTGCCAGCAGTTACGGGACAGGGAATACAGATACG. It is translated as CASSYGTGNTDT. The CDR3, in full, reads CASSYGTGNTDTQYF.

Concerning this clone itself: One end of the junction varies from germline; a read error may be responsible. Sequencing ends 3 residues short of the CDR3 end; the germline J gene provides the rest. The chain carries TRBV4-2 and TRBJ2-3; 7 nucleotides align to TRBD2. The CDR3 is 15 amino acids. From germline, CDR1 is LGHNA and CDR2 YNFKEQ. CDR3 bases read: TGCGCCAGCAGCCAACAGCGGGACCGGACAGATACG. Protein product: CASSQQRDRTDT. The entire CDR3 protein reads CASSQQRDRTDTQYF.

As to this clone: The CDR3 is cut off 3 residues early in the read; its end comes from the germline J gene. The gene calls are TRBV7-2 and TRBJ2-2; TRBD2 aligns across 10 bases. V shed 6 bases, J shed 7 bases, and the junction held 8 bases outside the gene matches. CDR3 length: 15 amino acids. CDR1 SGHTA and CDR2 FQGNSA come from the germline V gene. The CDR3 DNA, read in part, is TGTGCCAGCAGGCGGACTAGCGGTTCCAACGGGGAG. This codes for CASRRTSGSNGE. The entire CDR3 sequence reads CASRRTSGSNGELFF.

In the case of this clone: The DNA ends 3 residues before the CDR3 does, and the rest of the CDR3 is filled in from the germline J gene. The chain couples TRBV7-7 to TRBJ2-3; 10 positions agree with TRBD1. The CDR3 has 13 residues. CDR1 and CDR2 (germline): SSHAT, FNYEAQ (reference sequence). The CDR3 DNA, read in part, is TGTGCCAGCAGCCCAGGACAGGGGGAGACG. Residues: CASSPGQGET. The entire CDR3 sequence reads CASSPGQGETQYF.

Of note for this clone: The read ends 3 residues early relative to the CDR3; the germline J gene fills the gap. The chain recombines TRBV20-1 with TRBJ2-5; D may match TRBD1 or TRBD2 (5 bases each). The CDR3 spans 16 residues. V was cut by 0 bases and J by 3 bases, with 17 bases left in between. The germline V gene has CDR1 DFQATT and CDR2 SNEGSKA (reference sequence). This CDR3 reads CSARDHPQGVEETQYF. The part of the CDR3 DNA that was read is TGCAGTGCTAGAGATCACCCTCAGGGAGTTGAAGAGACC.

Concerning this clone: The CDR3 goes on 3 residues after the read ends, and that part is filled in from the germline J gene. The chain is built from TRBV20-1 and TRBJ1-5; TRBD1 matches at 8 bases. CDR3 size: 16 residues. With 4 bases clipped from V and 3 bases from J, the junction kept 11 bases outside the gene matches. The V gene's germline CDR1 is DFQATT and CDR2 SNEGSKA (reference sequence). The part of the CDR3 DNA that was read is TGCAGTGCTAACCCGAGGACAGGGTTGGACAATCAGCCC. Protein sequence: CSANPRTGLDNQP. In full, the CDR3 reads CSANPRTGLDNQPQHF.

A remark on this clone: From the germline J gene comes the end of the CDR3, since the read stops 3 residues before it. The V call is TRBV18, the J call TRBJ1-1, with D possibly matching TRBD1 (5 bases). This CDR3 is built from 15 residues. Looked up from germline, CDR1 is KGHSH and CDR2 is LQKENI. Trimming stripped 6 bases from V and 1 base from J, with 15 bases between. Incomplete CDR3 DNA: TGTGCCAGCTCCCCTTATCAGGGATCGAACACTGAA. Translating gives CASSPYQGSNTE. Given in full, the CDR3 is CASSPYQGSNTEAFF. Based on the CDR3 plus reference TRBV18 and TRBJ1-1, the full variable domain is NAGVMQNPRHLVRRRGQEARLRCSPMKGHSHVYWYRQLPEEGLKFMVYLQKENIIDESGMPKERFSAEFPKEGPSILRIQQVVRGDSAAYFCASSPYQGSNTEAFFGQGTRLTVV.

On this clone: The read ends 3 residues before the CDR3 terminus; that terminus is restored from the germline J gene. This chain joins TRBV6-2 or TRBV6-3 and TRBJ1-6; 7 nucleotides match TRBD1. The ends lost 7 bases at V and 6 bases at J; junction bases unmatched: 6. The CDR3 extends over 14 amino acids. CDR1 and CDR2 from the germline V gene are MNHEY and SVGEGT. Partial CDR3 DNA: TGTGCCAGCAACGTGGGACAGCTTAATTCACCC. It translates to CASNVGQLNSP. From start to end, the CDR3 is CASNVGQLNSPLHF.

CDR3 loop: CASSPGGYTQETQYF. CDR3 bases read: TGTGCCAGCAGCCCGGGGGGCTATACCCAAGAGACC. The V and J genes are TRBV7-2 and TRBJ2-5; D might be TRBD2 (7 bases). The CDR3 end falls 3 residues outside the read, so it is completed with the germline J gene. Trimming left V 5 bases short and J 1 base short, with 14 bases between. Germline V gene data show CDR1 as SGHTA and CDR2 as FQGNSA. CDR3 length: 15 amino acids.

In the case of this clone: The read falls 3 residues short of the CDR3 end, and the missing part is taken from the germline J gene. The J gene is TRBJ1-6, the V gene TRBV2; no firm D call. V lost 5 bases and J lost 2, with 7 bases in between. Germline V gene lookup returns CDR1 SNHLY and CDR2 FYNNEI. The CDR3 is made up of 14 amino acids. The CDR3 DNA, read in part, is TGTGCCAGCAGTTACCAGACCTATAATTCACCC. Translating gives CASSYQTYNSP. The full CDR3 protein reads CASSYQTYNSPLHF.

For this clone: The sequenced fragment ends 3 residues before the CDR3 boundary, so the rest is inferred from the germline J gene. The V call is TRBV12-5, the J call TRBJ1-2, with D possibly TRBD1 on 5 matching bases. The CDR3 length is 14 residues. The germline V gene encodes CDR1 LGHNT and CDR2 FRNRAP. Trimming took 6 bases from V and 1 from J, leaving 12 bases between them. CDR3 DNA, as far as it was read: TGTGCTAGTGGATTCCAAGACAGTAACTATGGC. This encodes CASGFQDSNYG. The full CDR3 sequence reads CASGFQDSNYGYTF.

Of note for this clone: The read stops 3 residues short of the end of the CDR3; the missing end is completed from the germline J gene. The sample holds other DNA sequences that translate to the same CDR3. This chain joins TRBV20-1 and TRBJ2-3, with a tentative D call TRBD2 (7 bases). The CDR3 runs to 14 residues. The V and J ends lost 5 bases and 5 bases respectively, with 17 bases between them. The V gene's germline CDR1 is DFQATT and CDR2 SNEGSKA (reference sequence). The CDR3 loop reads CSASVRGAGDTQYF. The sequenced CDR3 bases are TGCAGTGCTTCAGTACGGGGGGCGGGAGATACG.

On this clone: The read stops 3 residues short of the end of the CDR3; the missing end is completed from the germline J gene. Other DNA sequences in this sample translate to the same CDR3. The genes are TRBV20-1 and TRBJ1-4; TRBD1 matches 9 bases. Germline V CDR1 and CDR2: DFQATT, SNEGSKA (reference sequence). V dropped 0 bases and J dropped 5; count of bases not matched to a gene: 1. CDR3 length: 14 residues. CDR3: CSARDGTGNEKLFF. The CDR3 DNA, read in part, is TGCAGTGCTAGAGATGGGACAGGGAATGAAAAA.

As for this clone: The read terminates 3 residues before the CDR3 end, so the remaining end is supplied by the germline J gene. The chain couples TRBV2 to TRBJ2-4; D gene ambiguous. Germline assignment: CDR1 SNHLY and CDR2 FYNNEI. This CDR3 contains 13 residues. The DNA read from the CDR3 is TGTGCCAGCAGTGTTGGGTTCAACTATGGT. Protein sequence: CASSVGFNYG. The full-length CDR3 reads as CASSVGFNYGQYF.

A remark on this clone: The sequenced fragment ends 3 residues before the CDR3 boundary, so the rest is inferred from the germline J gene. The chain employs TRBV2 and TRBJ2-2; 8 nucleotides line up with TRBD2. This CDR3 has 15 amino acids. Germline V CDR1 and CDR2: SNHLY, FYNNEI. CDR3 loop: CASSETGGANEKLFF. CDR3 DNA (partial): TGTGCCAGCAGTGAAACGGGGGGGGCGAATGAAAAG.

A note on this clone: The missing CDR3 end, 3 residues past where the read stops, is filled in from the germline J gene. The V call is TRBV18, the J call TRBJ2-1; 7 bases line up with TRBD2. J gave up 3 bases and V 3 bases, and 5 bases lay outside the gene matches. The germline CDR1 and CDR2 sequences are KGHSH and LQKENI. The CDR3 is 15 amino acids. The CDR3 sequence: CASSPLSGIYNEQFF. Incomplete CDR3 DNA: TGTGCCAGCTCACCCCTCAGCGGGATCTACAATGAG.

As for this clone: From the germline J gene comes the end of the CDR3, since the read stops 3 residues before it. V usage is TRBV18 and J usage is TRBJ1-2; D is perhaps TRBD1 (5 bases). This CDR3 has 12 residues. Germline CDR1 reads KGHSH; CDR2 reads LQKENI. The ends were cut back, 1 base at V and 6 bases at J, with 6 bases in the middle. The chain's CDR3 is CASSPLRDGYTF. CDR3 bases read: TGTGCCAGCTCACCACTCAGGGATGGC.